A single sample gave rise to the 26 T cell receptor beta chains below, sequenced in a study of PD-1 blockade in classical Hodgkin lymphoma (dated by TCRdb to the early 2020s). What this sample's time point label stands for: cycle 2 day 1 (C2D1) of nivolumab. Every trial patient had relapsed after autologous stem cell transplantation, and cohorts A, B and C differed in prior brentuximab vedotin exposure. Libraries came from the immunoSEQ multiplex PCR assay. Drawn from immuneACCESS, this table holds only the in-frame rearrangements with V and J called that TCRdb kept. Clones are partly lost; checked studies trace under half to an unresolved V gene and leave the rest unexplained. The table for this sample lists about 94,000 clones; 75% to 90% of them were counted only once. Roughly 10% of the sample lies in the top ten. Sequencing used peripheral blood mononuclear cells (PBMCs), obtained before the second cycle of nivolumab. The receptors stem from a human donor with classical Hodgkin lymphoma.

J is TRBJ2-1 and V is TRBV19; 11 bases are shared with TRBD1. Germline CDR1 and CDR2: LNHDA and SQIVND (reference sequence). V lost 6 bases to trimming and J lost 6 bases; unmatched junction nucleotides: 4. The CDR3 has 14 amino acids. The CDR3 loop reads CASSRGTGGNEQFF. As DNA, the CDR3 is TGTGCCAGTAGCAGGGGGACAGGGGGCAATGAGCAGTTCTTC.

The V call is TRBV10-1, the J call TRBJ2-7; D not certain. The CDR3 is 12 residues long. With 0 bases removed from V and 3 bases from J, the gap between germline ends came to 3 bases. From germline, CDR1 is WNHNN and CDR2 SYGVQD (reference sequence). CDR3 bases: TGCGCCAGCAGTGAGTCCATCTACGAGCAGTACTTC. This gives the protein CASSESIYEQYF.

This chain joins TRBV2 and TRBJ2-7; D may be TRBD2 (5 bases). CDR1 is SNHLY, CDR2 FYNNEI, per germline. Trimming left V 4 bases short and J 0 bases short, with 13 bases between. The CDR3 length is 15 residues. The CDR3 sequence: CASSVRDSGSYEQYF. CDR3 sequence (DNA): TGTGCCAGCAGTGTACGGGATAGTGGCTCCTACGAGCAGTACTTC.

V is TRBV27 and J is TRBJ1-2; D remains ambiguous. CDR3 size: 15 residues. The germline V and J ends were trimmed by 4 bases and 2 bases, with 14 bases remaining between them. The germline gives CDR1 MNHEY, CDR2 SMNVEV (reference sequence). The CDR3 DNA reads TGTGCCAGCAGTTGGGGAGGAGGGAACAACTATGGCTACACCTTC. It is translated as CASSWGGGNNYGYTF.

This chain uses TRBV7-9 with TRBJ2-3; 11 bases are a match to TRBD2. CDR3 length equals 17 residues. J was trimmed by 2 bases and V by 5 bases; bases with no gene match: 9. CDR1 and CDR2 (germline): SEHNR, FQNEAQ (reference sequence). The CDR3: CASSVAGTSGITDTQYF. CDR3 bases: TGTGCCAGCAGCGTCGCCGGGACTAGCGGCATCACAGATACGCAGTATTTT.

V gene TRBV19 combines with J gene TRBJ2-3; 10 bases agree with TRBD2. Germline CDR1 is LNHDA and CDR2 is SQIVND (reference sequence). V dropped 6 bases and J dropped 6; count of bases not matched to a gene: 12. The CDR3 consists of 16 residues. Here the CDR3 DNA reads TGTGCCAGTAGCACGGGACTAGCGATAAGAGGGGATACGCAGTATTTT. Translated, it gives CASSTGLAIRGDTQYF.

This clone has only a few counts. The V call is TRBV6-1, the J call TRBJ2-1; TRBD2 agrees at 13 bases. The CDR3 is 16 residues long. CDR1 and CDR2 (germline): MNHNS, SASEGT. After removal of 0 bases from V and 8 bases from J, the junction contained 4 bases not matched to a gene. CDR3 coding DNA: TGTGCCAGCAGTGAAGCAACTAGCGGGAGGGTGTATGAGCAGTTCTTC. Amino acids: CASSEATSGRVYEQFF.

The chain joins TRBV7-8 to TRBJ1-6; no firm D call. The V gene's germline CDR1 is SGHVS and CDR2 FQNEAQ. This CDR3 has 15 residues. Trimming removed 7 bases from V and 0 bases from J, with 10 bases in between. DNA of the CDR3: TGTGCCAGCATGGACGGCAGCTCCTATAATTCACCCCTCCACTTT. The encoded protein is CASMDGSSYNSPLHF.

The J gene is TRBJ2-2, the V gene TRBV7-2; no clear D. The CDR3 totals 14 residues. CDR1 and CDR2 (germline): SGHTA, FQGNSA. V lost 1 base and J lost 9, with 12 bases in between. In nucleotides, the CDR3 is TGTGCCAGCAGCTTAGGGGCCCAAACCCGGGAGCTGTTTTTT. Its translation: CASSLGAQTRELFF.

This clone was counted only a few times. The chain uses TRBV7-2 and TRBJ1-4; TRBD1 might be the D (5 bases). The V gene lost 0 bases and the J gene lost 7 bases, with 9 bases spanning the gap. The CDR3 is 14 residues long. Germline CDR1 and CDR2: SGHTA and FQGNSA. CDR3 nucleotides: TGTGCCAGCAGCTTAGCCGGGGCGAGTGAAAAACTGTTTTTT. Translation gives CASSLAGASEKLFF.

The chain has TRBV2 and TRBJ2-1; D may be TRBD2 (5 bases). There are 11 residues in the CDR3. Germline lookup yields CDR1 SNHLY and CDR2 FYNNEI. With 7 bases removed from V and 8 bases from J, the gap between germline ends came to 9 bases. This CDR3 is CASTEVHEQFF. As DNA, the CDR3 is TGTGCCAGCACGGAGGTTCATGAGCAGTTCTTC.

The CDR3: CAISESRAGVGTQYF. The CDR3, as DNA: TGTGCCATCAGTGAGTCCCGGGCCGGAGTAGGGACCCAGTACTTC. The chain recombines TRBV10-3 with TRBJ2-5; the D is unclear. The CDR3 runs to 15 residues. Germline V lookup: CDR1 ENHRY, CDR2 SYGVKD. V dropped 0 bases and J dropped 7 bases, with 15 bases sitting between them.

CDR3 in amino acids: CASSYSSAGALGELFF. CDR3 bases: TGTGCCAGCAGTTACTCCTCCGCAGGGGCCCTTGGGGAACTGTTTTTT. The V and J genes are TRBV6-6 and TRBJ1-4, with a possible D match to TRBD1 (6 bases). Germline V gene lookup returns CDR1 MNHNY and CDR2 SVGAGI (reference sequence). With 0 bases removed from V and 12 bases from J, the gap between germline ends came to 20 bases. The CDR3 extends over 16 amino acids.

This clone was observed once. The rearrangement links TRBV6-1 to TRBJ2-3, with 9 nucleotides matching TRBD1. CDR1 is MNHNS, CDR2 SASEGT, per germline. V shed 2 bases, J shed 3 bases, and the junction held 6 bases outside the gene matches. CDR3 length: 16 residues. The CDR3 sequence: CASSEPNGQGTDTQYF. Here the CDR3 DNA reads TGTGCCAGCAGTGAACCGAACGGACAGGGGACAGATACGCAGTATTTT.

CDR3 DNA: TGTGCCAGCAGTGAAAGACTAGCGGGAGGGCTCAATCAAGAGACCCAGTACTTC. Protein sequence: CASSERLAGGLNQETQYF. The V and J genes are TRBV6-1 and TRBJ2-5; the match to TRBD2 covers 14 bases. The germline CDR1 and CDR2 sequences are MNHNS and SASEGT. This CDR3 is built from 18 residues. V was pared by 2 bases and J by 2 bases, with 7 bases of the junction left unmatched.

The rearrangement uses TRBV6-5 and TRBJ2-7; 9 bases agree with TRBD1. V shed 5 bases, J shed 5 bases, and the junction held 7 bases outside the gene matches. The CDR3 has 14 residues. Germline CDR1 MNHEY, CDR2 SVGAGI. DNA of the CDR3: TGTGCCAGCAGTACCCGACAGGGGGGGCACGAGCAGTACTTC. It translates to CASSTRQGGHEQYF.

The chain combines TRBV30 with TRBJ2-3, with TRBD2 identical over 9 bases. The trim removed 4 bases at V and 0 bases at J, leaving 2 bases unmatched. Germline lookup yields CDR1 GTSNPN and CDR2 SVGIG (reference sequence). The CDR3 runs to 14 residues. The CDR3 loop reads CAWTTSGSTDTQYF. The DNA for the CDR3 is TGTGCCTGGACTACTAGCGGGAGCACAGATACGCAGTATTTT.

This sequence joins TRBV7-9 and TRBJ1-1; D not certain. This CDR3 is 11 amino acids long. V was cut by 1 base and J by 7 bases, with 4 bases left in between. Germline values: CDR1 SEHNR, CDR2 FQNEAQ (reference sequence). The CDR3 here is CASSLVDEAFF. The CDR3 coding sequence is TGTGCCAGCAGCTTAGTCGATGAAGCTTTCTTT.

The chain employs TRBV28 and TRBJ1-2, with 12 positions matching TRBD1. The V and J ends lost 4 bases and 4 bases, in that order; junction bases with no gene match: 10. Germline values: CDR1 MDHEN, CDR2 SYDVKM. The CDR3 consists of 17 residues. As DNA, the CDR3 is TGTGCCAGCAGTTCGACCGGGACAGGGGGCGCAGCCTATGGCTACACCTTC. It translates to CASSSTGTGGAAYGYTF.

V usage is TRBV5-1 and J usage is TRBJ1-3; 8 positions match TRBD1. CDR1 and CDR2 (germline): SGHRS, YFSETQ. Germline trimming cut 4 bases from V and 4 bases from J; bases unmatched to any gene: 4. The CDR3 runs to 14 residues. The CDR3 region is CASSPGGAGNTIYF. In DNA, the CDR3 is TGCGCCAGCAGCCCAGGGGGCGCCGGAAACACCATATATTTT.

The V call is TRBV21-1, the J call TRBJ1-2; whether TRBD1, the table's D call, matches the DNA was not checked. TRBV21-1 is flagged as a pseudogene. CDR3 size: 18 residues. CDR3 amino acids: CASTYPGHPVPVTHGYTF. CDR3 coding DNA: TGTGCCAGCACCTACCCAGGCCACCCTGTCCCCGTAACACATGGCTACACCTTC.

Worth noting for this clone: The sample holds other DNA sequences that translate to the same CDR3. The J gene is TRBJ1-1, the V gene TRBV5-1; TRBD1 might be the D (5 bases). CDR1 SGHRS and CDR2 YFSETQ come from the germline V gene. Trimming took 0 bases from V and 0 from J, leaving 6 bases between them. The CDR3 loop spans 14 amino acids. The CDR3 sequence is CASSLDRLNTEAFF. The CDR3 bases are TGCGCCAGCAGCTTGGACAGGCTGAACACTGAAGCTTTCTTT.

The genes are TRBV5-1 and TRBJ2-7, with D possibly being TRBD1 or TRBD2 (5 bases each). The germline gives CDR1 SGHRS, CDR2 YFSETQ. Trimming cost V 4 bases and J 0 bases, with 11 bases left between them. CDR3 size: 14 residues. The CDR3 loop is CASSHWDRSYEQYF. DNA of the CDR3: TGCGCCAGCAGCCACTGGGACCGCTCCTACGAGCAGTACTTC.

This chain connects TRBV2 to TRBJ2-7; the match to TRBD1 covers 7 bases. Losses at the gene ends were 8 bases for V and 7 bases for J; bases not matched to a gene: 11. The length of the CDR3 is 13 residues. The germline gives CDR1 SNHLY, CDR2 FYNNEI. The CDR3 here is CASSQTGWREQYF. In DNA form, the CDR3 reads TGTGCCAGCTCTCAGACAGGGTGGCGGGAGCAGTACTTC.

The V call is TRBV29-1, the J call TRBJ2-5, with D perhaps matching TRBD1 (5 bases). This CDR3 comprises 14 residues. CDR1 is SQVTM and CDR2 is ANQGSEA in the germline V gene. Between the trimmed V and J ends, which lost 5 bases and 5 bases, there was a span of 18 bases. CDR3 nucleotides: TGCAGCGTTCGTGGCGCAGGGCCGAGGGAGACCCAGTACTTC. Translated: CSVRGAGPRETQYF.

The genes are TRBV6-5 and TRBJ2-1; D uncertain. CDR1 is MNHEY, CDR2 SVGAGI, per germline. The CDR3 consists of 12 residues. The V gene lost 2 bases and the J gene lost 7 bases, with 6 bases spanning the gap. This CDR3 reads CASSYDRNEQFF. The DNA of the CDR3 is TGTGCCAGCAGTTACGATCGGAATGAGCAGTTCTTC.